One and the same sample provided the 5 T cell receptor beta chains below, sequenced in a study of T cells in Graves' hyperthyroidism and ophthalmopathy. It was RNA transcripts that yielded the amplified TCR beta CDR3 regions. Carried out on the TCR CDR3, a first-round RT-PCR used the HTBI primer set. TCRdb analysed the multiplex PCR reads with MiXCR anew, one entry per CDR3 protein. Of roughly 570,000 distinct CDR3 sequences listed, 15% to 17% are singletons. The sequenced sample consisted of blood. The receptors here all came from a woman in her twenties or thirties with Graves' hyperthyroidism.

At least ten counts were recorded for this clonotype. CDR3 amino acids: CASSPGQGSEGYTF. CDR3 in DNA: TGCGCCAGCAGCCCCGGACAGGGTTCAGAAGGCTACACCTTC. The chain is built from TRBV5-1 and TRBJ1-2; TRBD1 aligns across 8 bases. Trimming cost V 4 bases and J 8 bases; bases outside gene matches: 10. CDR3 length: 14 amino acids. Germline CDR1 is SGHRS and CDR2 is YFSETQ.

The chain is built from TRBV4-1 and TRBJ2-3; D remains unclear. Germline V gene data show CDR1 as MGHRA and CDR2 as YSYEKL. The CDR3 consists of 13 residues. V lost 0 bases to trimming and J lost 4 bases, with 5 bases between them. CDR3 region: CASSQELPDTQYF. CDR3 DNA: TGCGCCAGCAGCCAAGAACTTCCAGATACGCAGTATTTT.

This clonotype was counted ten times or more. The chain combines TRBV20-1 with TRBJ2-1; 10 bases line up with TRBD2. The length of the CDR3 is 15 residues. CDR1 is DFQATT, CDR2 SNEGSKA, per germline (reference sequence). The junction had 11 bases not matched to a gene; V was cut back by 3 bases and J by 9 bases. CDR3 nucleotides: TGCAGTGCTAGGAACAGGCTAGCGGGAGATCTTGAGCAGTTCTTC. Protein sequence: CSARNRLAGDLEQFF.

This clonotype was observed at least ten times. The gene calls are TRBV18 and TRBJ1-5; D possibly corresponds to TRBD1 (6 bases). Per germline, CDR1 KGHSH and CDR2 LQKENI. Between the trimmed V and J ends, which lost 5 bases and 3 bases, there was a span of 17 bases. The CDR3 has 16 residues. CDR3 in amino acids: CASSYKRGGHNQPQHF. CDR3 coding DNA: TGTGCCAGCTCATACAAAAGGGGGGGCCACAATCAGCCCCAGCATTTT.

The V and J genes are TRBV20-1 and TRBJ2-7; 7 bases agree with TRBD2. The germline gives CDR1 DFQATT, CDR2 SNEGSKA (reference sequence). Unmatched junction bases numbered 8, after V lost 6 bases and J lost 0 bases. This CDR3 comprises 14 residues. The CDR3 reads CSALTSRNSYEQYF. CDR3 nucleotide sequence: TGCAGTGCCCTGACTAGCCGAAACTCCTACGAGCAGTACTTC.